The 4 T cell receptor beta chains given below trace back to one sample, sequenced in a study of blood T cell repertoires in COVID-19. TCRdb keeps only in-frame clones here, not all; method: immunoSEQ multiplex PCR. The table has some 96,000 clones, 91% seen once. Specimen: peripheral blood. The receptors were sampled from a man in his fifties with active COVID-19.

V usage is TRBV2 and J usage is TRBJ1-2; D may be TRBD1 (5 bases). The CDR3 spans 13 residues. V was shortened by 10 bases and J by 7 bases, with 19 bases between the two germline ends. The germline CDR1 and CDR2 sequences are SNHLY and FYNNEI. The CDR3 spells CATIQVPPGGYTF. The CDR3, as DNA: TGTGCCACCATACAGGTACCCCCGGGTGGCTACACCTTC.

The chain employs TRBV11-2 and TRBJ2-7; weak D call: TRBD1 (6 bases). The germline gives CDR1 SGHAT, CDR2 FQNNGV. The CDR3 contains 12 residues. V lost 5 bases and J lost 4, with 9 bases in between. The chain's CDR3 is CASSPTGYEQYV. In DNA, the CDR3 is TGTGCCAGCAGCCCCACAGGGTACGAGCAGTACGTC.

The chain recombines TRBV7-9 with TRBJ2-5, with 7 bases lining up with TRBD1. Trimming removed 5 bases from V and 3 bases from J; junction bases left unmatched: 9. The germline gives CDR1 SEHNR, CDR2 FQNEAQ (reference sequence). This CDR3 has 15 amino acids. CDR3 nucleotides: TGTGCCAGCAGCCGAGGCAGGGACAGTAAAGAGACCCAGTACTTC. It encodes CASSRGRDSKETQYF.

V is TRBV11-3 and J is TRBJ1-1; TRBD1 might be the D (5 bases). The germline V gene encodes CDR1 SGHNT and CDR2 YENEEA. The V and J ends lost 5 bases and 1 base respectively, with 8 bases between them. The CDR3 extends over 13 amino acids. CDR3 region: CASSNGQNTEAFF. CDR3 bases: TGTGCCAGCAGCAATGGACAGAACACTGAAGCTTTCTTT.